Below, one TCR beta chain is given with its context. Its antigen remains unidentified. With 5 bases removed from V and 6 bases from J, the gap between germline ends came to 8 bases. This CDR3 spans 11 amino acids. Germline V gene lookup returns CDR1 LNHDA and CDR2 SQIVND (reference sequence). The sample comes from a study of cytomegalovirus exposure and HLA in healthy donors. Study-level background: The same platform used for the approximately 670 first-cohort repertoires was also used for the 95 to 150 validation repertoires, as a later analysis reported. The study's findings and limits: Among the CMV-associated chains, three were confirmed in vitro as specific for CMV antigens.

The repertoire was sequenced with immunoSEQ multiplex PCR; TCRdb's copy has only in-frame clones and lacks some. The sample shows more than 85,000 clones, roughly 90% of them seen only once. It was the approximately 120-subject validation cohort, separate from the approximately 620-subject first cohort, to which the donors belonged. The clonotype originates from a woman in her thirties in good health and CMV-seropositive. The specimen was PBMCs. The rearrangement links TRBV19 to TRBJ2-7; D gene uncertain. The CDR3 protein is CASSSGSEQYF. As DNA, the CDR3 is TGTGCCAGTAGTTCGGGTTCCGAGCAGTACTTC.